This TCR beta chain was obtained from a study of blood T cell repertoires in COVID-19. The V and J ends lost 0 bases and 4 bases respectively, with 21 bases between them. CDR3 length equals 18 residues. Per the germline V gene, CDR1 is MNHEY and CDR2 is SVGEGT. Sequencing used immunoSEQ multiplex PCR; TCRdb keeps in-frame clones, though not all of them. The sample carries over 200,000 clones, 80% to 90% recorded once. Sequencing used peripheral blood. The source of this sequence is an elderly man with acute or convalescent COVID-19. This chain joins TRBV6-2 or TRBV6-3 and TRBJ1-2; TRBD1 is a possible D gene (5 bases). In DNA, the CDR3 is TGTGCCAGCAGTTACTCGTCGAACTCGGTTAGGGGTGGCTATGGCTACACCTTC. It yields the protein CASSYSSNSVRGGYGYTF.